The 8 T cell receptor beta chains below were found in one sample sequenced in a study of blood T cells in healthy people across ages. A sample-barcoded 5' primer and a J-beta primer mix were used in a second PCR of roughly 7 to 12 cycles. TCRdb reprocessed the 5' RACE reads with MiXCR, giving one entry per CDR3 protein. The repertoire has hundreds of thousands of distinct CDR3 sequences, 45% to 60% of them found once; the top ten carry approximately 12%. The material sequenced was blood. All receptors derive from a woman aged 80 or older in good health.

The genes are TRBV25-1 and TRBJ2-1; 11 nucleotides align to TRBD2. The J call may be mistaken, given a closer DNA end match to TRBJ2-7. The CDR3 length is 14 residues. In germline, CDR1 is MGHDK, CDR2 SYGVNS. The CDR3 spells CASSETSGSSEQYF. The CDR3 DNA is TGTGCCAGCAGTGAAACTAGCGGGAGTTCTGAGCAGTACTTC.

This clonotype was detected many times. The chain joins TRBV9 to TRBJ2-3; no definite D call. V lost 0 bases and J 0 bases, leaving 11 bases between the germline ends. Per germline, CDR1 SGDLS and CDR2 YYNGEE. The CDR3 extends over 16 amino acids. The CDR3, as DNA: TGTGCCAGCAGCGTAGATACGCTCACTAGCACAGATACGCAGTATTTT. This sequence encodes CASSVDTLTSTDTQYF.

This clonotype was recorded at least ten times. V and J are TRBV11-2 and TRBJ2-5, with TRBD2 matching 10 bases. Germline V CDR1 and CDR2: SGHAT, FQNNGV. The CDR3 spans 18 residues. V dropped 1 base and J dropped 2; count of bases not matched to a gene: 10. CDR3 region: CASSLAVLAGGRQETQYF. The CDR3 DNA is TGTGCCAGCAGCTTAGCAGTGTTAGCGGGAGGTCGGCAAGAGACCCAGTACTTC.

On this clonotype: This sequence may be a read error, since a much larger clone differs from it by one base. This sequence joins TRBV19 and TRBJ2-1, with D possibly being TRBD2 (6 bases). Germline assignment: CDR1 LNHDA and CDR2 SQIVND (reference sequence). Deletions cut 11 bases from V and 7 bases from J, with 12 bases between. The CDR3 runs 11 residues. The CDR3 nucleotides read TGTGCCGGTACTCGGGGGAATGAGCAGTTCTTC. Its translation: CAGTRGNEQFF.

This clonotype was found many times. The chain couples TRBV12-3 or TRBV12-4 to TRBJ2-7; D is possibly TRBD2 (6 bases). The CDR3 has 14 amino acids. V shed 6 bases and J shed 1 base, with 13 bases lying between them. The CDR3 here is CASRNAGRSYEQYF. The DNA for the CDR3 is TGTGCCAGCAGAAACGCCGGGAGATCCTACGAGCAGTACTTC.

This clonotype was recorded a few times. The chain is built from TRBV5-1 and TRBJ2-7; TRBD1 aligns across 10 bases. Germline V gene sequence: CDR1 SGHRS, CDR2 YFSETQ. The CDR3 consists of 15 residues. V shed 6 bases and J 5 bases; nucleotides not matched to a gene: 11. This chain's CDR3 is CASTPGTGAVHEQYF. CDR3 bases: TGCGCCAGCACTCCCGGGACAGGGGCAGTCCACGAGCAGTACTTC.

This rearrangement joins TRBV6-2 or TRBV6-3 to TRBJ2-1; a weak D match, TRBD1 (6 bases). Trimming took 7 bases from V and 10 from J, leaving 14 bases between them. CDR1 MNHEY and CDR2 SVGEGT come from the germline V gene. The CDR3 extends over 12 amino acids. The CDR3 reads CASILRQVEQFF. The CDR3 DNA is TGTGCCAGCATTCTGCGACAGGTAGAGCAGTTCTTC.

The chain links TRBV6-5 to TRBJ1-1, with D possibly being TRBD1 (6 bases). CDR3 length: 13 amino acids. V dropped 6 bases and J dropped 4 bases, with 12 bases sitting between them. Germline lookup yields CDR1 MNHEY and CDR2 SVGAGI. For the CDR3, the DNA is TGTGCCAGCAGGACACAACAGGGCACTGAAGCTTTCTTT. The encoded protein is CASRTQQGTEAFF.